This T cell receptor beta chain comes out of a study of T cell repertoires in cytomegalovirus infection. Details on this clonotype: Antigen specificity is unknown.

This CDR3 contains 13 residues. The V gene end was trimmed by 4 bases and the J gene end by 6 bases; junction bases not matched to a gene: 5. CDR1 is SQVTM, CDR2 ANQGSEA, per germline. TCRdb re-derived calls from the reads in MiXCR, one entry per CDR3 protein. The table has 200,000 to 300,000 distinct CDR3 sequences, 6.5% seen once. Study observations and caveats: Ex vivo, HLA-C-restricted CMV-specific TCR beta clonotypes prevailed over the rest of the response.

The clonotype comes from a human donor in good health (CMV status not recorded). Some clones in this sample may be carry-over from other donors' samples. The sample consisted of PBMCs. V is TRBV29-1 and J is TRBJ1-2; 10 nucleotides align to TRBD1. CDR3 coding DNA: TGCAGCGTTGCGACCGGGACAGGGGATGGCTACACCTTC. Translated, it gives CSVATGTGDGYTF.